This TCR beta chain stems from a study of T cells in Graves' hyperthyroidism and ophthalmopathy. Points from the study as a whole: Most clonotypes expanded in thyroid above 0.001 were likewise present in blood.

It was RNA transcripts that yielded the amplified TCR beta CDR3 regions. A set of HTBI primers served as the primers for a first-round RT-PCR of the TCR CDR3. From the multiplex PCR reads, TCRdb called clonotypes with MiXCR, one entry per CDR3 protein. The sample holds a few hundred thousand distinct CDR3 sequences, about half seen once. J lost 0 bases, V lost 8 bases, and 13 bases had no gene match. The CDR3 contains 18 residues. Per the germline V gene, CDR1 is LNHDA and CDR2 is SQIVND (reference sequence). This clonotype was counted at least ten times. Its target is not known. The chain has TRBV19 and TRBJ1-4; 9 bases fit TRBD1. The receptor comes from a woman aged 18 to 35 with Graves' hyperthyroidism. The sequencing sample was made of peripheral blood or thyroid tissue (not recorded which). The CDR3 DNA reads TGTGCCAGTCCAAACAGGGGGCGGAAGGCTGCAACTAATGAAAAACTGTTTTTT. It encodes CASPNRGRKAATNEKLFF.